Shown below are 28 T cell receptor beta chains from a single sample sequenced in a study of OX40 agonist ivuxolimab in advanced cancers. The table came from immunoSEQ multiplex PCR; TCRdb's copy has only in-frame clones and leaves some out. The table shows about 83,000 clones, with roughly 84% occurring only once. This material consisted of CD4+ or CD8+ T cells sorted from blood, taken in a trial of the OX40 agonist ivuxolimab. The receptor source for this set is an adult with an advanced solid tumor such as melanoma, head and neck, liver or kidney cancer.

The chain employs TRBV29-1 and TRBJ1-5; D is unresolved. This CDR3 contains 12 residues. Trimming removed 5 bases from V and 2 bases from J, with 7 bases in between. Germline values: CDR1 SQVTM, CDR2 ANQGSEA. Here the CDR3 reads CSVRDGNQPQHF. CDR3 DNA sequence: TGCAGCGTTCGCGACGGCAATCAGCCCCAGCATTTT.

V usage is TRBV27 and J usage is TRBJ1-1; a possible D gene is TRBD1 (6 bases). The germline V and J ends were trimmed by 5 bases and 0 bases, with 16 bases remaining between them. CDR1 MNHEY and CDR2 SMNVEV come from the germline V gene (reference sequence). CDR3 length: 16 residues. CDR3 sequence (DNA): TGTGCCAGCAGTCCCGGCCAAAACAGGGTGAACACTGAAGCTTTCTTT. It specifies CASSPGQNRVNTEAFF.

The chain recombines TRBV5-1 with TRBJ2-5; 10 bases agree with TRBD2. Germline V lookup: CDR1 SGHRS, CDR2 YFSETQ. The junction had 5 bases not matched to a gene; V was cut back by 4 bases and J by 2 bases. This CDR3 region has 15 residues. DNA for the CDR3: TGCGCCAGCAGCGTTGGACTAGCGGAGCAAGAGACCCAGTACTTC. Encoded protein: CASSVGLAEQETQYF.

This chain joins TRBV7-9 and TRBJ1-1; D not resolved. CDR1 and CDR2 (germline): SEHNR, FQNEAQ (reference sequence). Trimming pared 7 bases from V and 5 bases from J, leaving 14 bases between. The CDR3 is 13 residues long. CDR3 sequence (DNA): TGTGCCAGCACCCACAAGATTTCTACTGAAGCTTTCTTT. Protein sequence: CASTHKISTEAFF.

This sequence joins TRBV30 and TRBJ1-1; D remains unclear. The germline gives CDR1 GTSNPN, CDR2 SVGIG (reference sequence). The V and J ends lost 1 base and 1 base respectively, with 16 bases between them. CDR3 length: 16 residues. The DNA of the CDR3 is TGTGCCTGGAGTGGAAGACTTCTTAGGGAGAACACTGAAGCTTTCTTT. This translates into CAWSGRLLRENTEAFF.

The V and J genes are TRBV6-5 and TRBJ1-1; the D is unclear. Germline V gene data show CDR1 as MNHEY and CDR2 as SVGAGI. This CDR3 contains 15 residues. V was shortened by 10 bases and J by 0 bases, with 18 bases between the two germline ends. The CDR3 loop is CATTNLGLLNTEAFF. CDR3 nucleotides: TGTGCCACCACGAATTTAGGGCTTTTGAACACTGAAGCTTTCTTT.

This chain links TRBV6-1 with TRBJ2-2, with D hard to call. There are 12 residues in the CDR3. V shed 6 bases and J shed 5 bases, with 7 bases lying between them. Germline CDR1 is MNHNS and CDR2 is SASEGT. The CDR3 coding sequence is TGTGCCAGCAGCCTGGATACCGGGGAGCTGTTTTTT. It encodes CASSLDTGELFF.

This chain links TRBV15 with TRBJ1-1; no definite D call. Germline CDR1 and CDR2: LNHNV and YYDKDF (reference sequence). The CDR3 is 13 residues long. Trimming removed 0 bases at V and 2 bases at J, with 4 bases between. CDR3 DNA: TGTGCCACCAGCAGAGACCCCAACACTGAAGCTTTCTTT. As protein: CATSRDPNTEAFF.

As regards this clone: At one end the junction does not follow the germline gene, possibly because of a read error. The J gene is TRBJ1-4, the V gene TRBV29-1, with 11 bases that match TRBD1. Germline lookup yields CDR1 SQVTM and CDR2 ANQGSEA. The CDR3 runs 12 residues. Here the CDR3 reads CSVGTGGNRTVF. CDR3 DNA: TGCAGCGTCGGGACAGGGGGAAATAGGACTGTTTTT.

This rearrangement joins TRBV6-6 to TRBJ2-1, with D perhaps being TRBD1 or TRBD2 (7 bases each). Germline V gene data show CDR1 as MNHNY and CDR2 as SVGAGI (reference sequence). Deletions cut 5 bases from V and 4 bases from J, with 12 bases between. The CDR3 consists of 14 residues. CDR3 nucleotide sequence: TGTGCCAGCAGTGCAGGGGGGGTGTACAATGAGCAGTTCTTC. It encodes CASSAGGVYNEQFF.

This clone has at least ten counts. The chain combines TRBV5-1 with TRBJ1-1; 10 nucleotides align to TRBD1. CDR1 is SGHRS, CDR2 YFSETQ, per germline. After removal of 5 bases from V and 1 base from J, the junction contained 2 bases not matched to a gene. This CDR3 has 14 amino acids. CDR3 sequence reads: CASRTGGPNTEAFF. CDR3 coding DNA: TGCGCCAGCAGGACAGGGGGCCCGAACACTGAAGCTTTCTTT.

The chain employs TRBV9 and TRBJ2-3, with D uncertain. The germline V and J ends were trimmed by 4 bases and 2 bases, with 14 bases remaining between them. Germline V gene sequence: CDR1 SGDLS, CDR2 YYNGEE. This CDR3 is built from 15 residues. CDR3 amino acids: CASSPTHILTDTQYF. The CDR3 DNA reads as TGTGCCAGCAGCCCGACCCATATCCTCACAGATACGCAGTATTTT.

The rearrangement uses TRBV7-2 and TRBJ1-2, with D possibly TRBD1 on 5 matching bases. The ends were cut back, 4 bases at V and 8 bases at J, with 14 bases in the middle. The CDR3 is made up of 13 amino acids. CDR1 SGHTA and CDR2 FQGNSA come from the germline V gene. The CDR3 loop reads CASSSMGPVGYTF. DNA of the CDR3: TGTGCCAGCAGCTCGATGGGACCGGTAGGCTACACCTTC.

This chain joins TRBV14 and TRBJ1-4; D call uncertain. The germline V gene has CDR1 SGHDN and CDR2 FVKESK. V dropped 2 bases and J dropped 8 bases, with 18 bases sitting between them. This CDR3 comprises 16 residues. The CDR3 region is CASSQNQVRGGEKLFF. As DNA, the CDR3 is TGTGCCAGCAGCCAAAACCAGGTCCGCGGTGGCGAAAAACTGTTTTTT.

The gene calls are TRBV27 and TRBJ1-1; D uncertain. The CDR3 is 12 residues long. Trimming pared 5 bases from V and 4 bases from J, leaving 8 bases between. Germline V gene sequence: CDR1 MNHEY, CDR2 SMNVEV (reference sequence). In DNA form, the CDR3 reads TGTGCCAGCAGTACCCTAGGCACTGAAGCTTTCTTT. Translating gives CASSTLGTEAFF.

The genes are TRBV7-9 and TRBJ2-7; the match to TRBD2 covers 9 bases. The V segment lost 8 bases and the J segment 6 bases; nucleotides outside the gene matches: 5. This CDR3 is built from 12 residues. CDR1 is SEHNR and CDR2 is FQNEAQ in the germline V gene (reference sequence). The CDR3 DNA sequence: TGTGCCAGCGGCGGGGGGGAAGGCGAGCAGTACTTC. Residues: CASGGGEGEQYF.

The V gene is TRBV7-2, the J gene TRBJ2-5; D is unclear. The CDR3 extends over 13 amino acids. Trimming pared 1 base from V and 7 bases from J, leaving 10 bases between. The germline gives CDR1 SGHTA, CDR2 FQGNSA. CDR3 residues: CASSLVVVATQYF. The CDR3 DNA reads TGTGCCAGCAGCTTAGTGGTAGTCGCGACCCAGTACTTC. Combining the CDR3 with reference TRBV7-2 and TRBJ2-5 gives the whole variable domain GAGVSQSPSNKVTEKGKDVELRCDPISGHTALYWYRQSLGQGLEFLIYFQGNSAPDKSGLPSDRFSAERTGGSVSTLTIQRTQQEDSAVYLCASSLVVVATQYFGPGTRLLVL.

V gene TRBV7-3 combines with J gene TRBJ2-1; 11 positions match TRBD2. The CDR3 has 15 residues. Germline CDR1 SGHTA, CDR2 FQGTGA. J was trimmed by 10 bases and V by 5 bases; bases with no gene match: 10. This CDR3 is CASSPGLAGSKEQFF. In nucleotides, the CDR3 is TGTGCCAGCAGCCCCGGACTAGCGGGCTCTAAAGAGCAGTTCTTC.

This clone was detected only once. CDR3 amino acids: CASSLAGGSSGETQYF. DNA of the CDR3: TGTGCCAGCAGCTTGGCGGGAGGATCAAGCGGAGAGACCCAGTACTTC. This chain links TRBV9 with TRBJ2-5; 8 bases fit TRBD2. CDR3 length: 16 amino acids. J gave up 4 bases and V 4 bases, and 12 bases lay outside the gene matches. Germline-derived CDR1 and CDR2 are SGDLS and YYNGEE.

This clone was recorded only once. V and J are TRBV19 and TRBJ2-5; 8 positions match TRBD2. CDR1 is LNHDA and CDR2 is SQIVND in the germline V gene (reference sequence). The CDR3 totals 19 residues. V gave up 3 bases and J gave up 2 bases; unmatched junction bases: 17. CDR3 sequence reads: CASSIRSSGTSLTQETQYF. For the CDR3, the DNA is TGTGCCAGTAGTATCCGGAGCTCCGGGACTAGTCTGACACAAGAGACCCAGTACTTC.

The chain links TRBV7-6 to TRBJ2-7; D gene ambiguous. The CDR3 runs to 14 residues. Germline V lookup: CDR1 SGHVS, CDR2 FNYEAQ. V lost 2 bases to trimming and J lost 2 bases, with 10 bases between them. This chain's CDR3 is CASSLSAGPYEQYF. The CDR3 DNA reads TGTGCCAGCAGCTTATCGGCAGGTCCCTACGAGCAGTACTTC.

The chain combines TRBV11-3 with TRBJ1-1, with D uncertain. This CDR3 contains 19 residues. The ends were cut back, 5 bases at V and 5 bases at J, with 30 bases in the middle. Germline CDR1 and CDR2: SGHNT and YENEEA. The CDR3 DNA follows: TGTGCCAGCAGCCCAGGTGGGCTTGGGATGTTTGGGATAGGGACTGAAGCTTTCTTT. This translates into CASSPGGLGMFGIGTEAFF.

The V call is TRBV7-9, the J call TRBJ1-3, with D hard to call. Trimming stripped 8 bases from V and 0 bases from J, with 14 bases between. CDR3 length: 15 amino acids. Per germline, CDR1 SEHNR and CDR2 FQNEAQ (reference sequence). CDR3 amino acids: CASGDRGVSGNTIYF. CDR3 nucleotide sequence: TGTGCCAGCGGGGATCGAGGTGTCTCTGGAAACACCATATATTTT.

V usage is TRBV13 and J usage is TRBJ2-1; no reliable D call. Trimming took off 1 base at V and 8 bases at J, with 12 bases between the two ends. The CDR3 sequence is 14 residues long. Germline lookup yields CDR1 PRHDT and CDR2 FYEKMQ (reference sequence). CDR3 sequence: CASSLEGSPHEQFF. The CDR3 nucleotides read TGTGCCAGCAGCTTAGAGGGTAGCCCACATGAGCAGTTCTTC.

The V gene is TRBV18, the J gene TRBJ2-5; perhaps TRBD1 as D (7 bases). Trimming took off 3 bases at V and 3 bases at J, with 8 bases between the two ends. CDR3 length: 13 residues. The germline gives CDR1 KGHSH, CDR2 LQKENI. This CDR3 is CASSPRGEETQYF. For the CDR3, the DNA is TGTGCCAGCTCACCCAGGGGGGAAGAGACCCAGTACTTC.

The CDR3, as DNA: TGTGCCAGCAGCCCTTTTGGGGGTTCGGGTGGCTACACCTTC. This sequence encodes CASSPFGGSGGYTF. The rearrangement links TRBV9 to TRBJ1-2; TRBD1 is a possible D gene (5 bases). The CDR3 is made up of 14 amino acids. With 4 bases removed from V and 7 bases from J, the gap between germline ends came to 17 bases. Germline assignment: CDR1 SGDLS and CDR2 YYNGEE.

V and J are TRBV7-2 and TRBJ2-7; D gene unclear. Looked up from germline, CDR1 is SGHTA and CDR2 is FQGNSA. The CDR3 runs 11 residues. V gave up 1 base and J gave up 10 bases, with 8 bases separating them. CDR3 residues: CASSLGKVQYF. CDR3 coding DNA: TGTGCCAGCAGCTTAGGAAAGGTTCAGTACTTC.

V and J are TRBV5-5 and TRBJ1-4; TRBD1 matches at 9 bases. V shed 4 bases, J shed 5 bases, and the junction held 6 bases outside the gene matches. The CDR3 runs to 15 residues. The V gene's germline CDR1 is SGHKS and CDR2 YYEKEE (reference sequence). CDR3 DNA: TGTGCCAGCAGCCGACCCGGGACAGGGAATGAAAAACTGTTTTTT. This encodes CASSRPGTGNEKLFF.